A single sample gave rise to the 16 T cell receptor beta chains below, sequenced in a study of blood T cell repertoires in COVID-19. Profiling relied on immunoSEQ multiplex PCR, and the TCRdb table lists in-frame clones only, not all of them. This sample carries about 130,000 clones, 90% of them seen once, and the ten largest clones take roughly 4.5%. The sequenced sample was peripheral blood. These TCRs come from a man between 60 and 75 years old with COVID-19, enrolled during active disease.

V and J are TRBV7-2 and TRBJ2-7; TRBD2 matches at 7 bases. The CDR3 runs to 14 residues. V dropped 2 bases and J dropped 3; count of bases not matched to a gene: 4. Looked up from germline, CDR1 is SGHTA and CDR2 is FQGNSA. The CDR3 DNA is TGTGCCAGCAGCTTACGAGCGGGGATCTACGAGCAGTACTTC. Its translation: CASSLRAGIYEQYF.

CDR3 DNA sequence: TGTGCCAGCAGGGGGGAGGTGAACACTGAAGCTTTCTTT. Its translation is CASRGEVNTEAFF. The rearrangement uses TRBV2 and TRBJ1-1, with a tentative D call TRBD1 (5 bases). Germline loops: CDR1 SNHLY, CDR2 FYNNEI. The CDR3 sequence is 13 residues long. V lost 6 bases, J lost 0 bases, and 8 bases lay in between.

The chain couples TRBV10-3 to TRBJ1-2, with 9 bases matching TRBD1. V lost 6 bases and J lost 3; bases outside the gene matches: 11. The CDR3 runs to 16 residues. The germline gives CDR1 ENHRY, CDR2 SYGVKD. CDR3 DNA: TGTGCCATCAGGGGCCAGGGGGGGACAGGGCACTATGGCTACACCTTC. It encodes CAIRGQGGTGHYGYTF.

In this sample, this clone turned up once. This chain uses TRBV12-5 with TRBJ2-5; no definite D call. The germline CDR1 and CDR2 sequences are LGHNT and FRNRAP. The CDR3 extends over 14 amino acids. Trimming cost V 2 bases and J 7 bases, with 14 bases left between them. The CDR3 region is CASGLTRRVRTQYF. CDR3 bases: TGTGCTAGTGGTTTGACCCGCCGAGTACGGACCCAGTACTTC.

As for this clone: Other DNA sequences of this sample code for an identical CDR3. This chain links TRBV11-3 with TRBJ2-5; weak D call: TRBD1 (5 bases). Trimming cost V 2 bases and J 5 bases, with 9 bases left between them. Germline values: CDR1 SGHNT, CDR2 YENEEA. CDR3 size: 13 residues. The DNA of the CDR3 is TGTGCCAGCAGCTTATCAGGGCTGGAGACCCAGTACTTC. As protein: CASSLSGLETQYF. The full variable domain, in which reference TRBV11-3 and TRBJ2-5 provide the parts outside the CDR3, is EAGVVQSPRYKIIEKKQPVAFWCNPISGHNTLYWYLQNLGQGPELLIRYENEEAVDDSQLPKDRFSAERLKGVDSTLKIQPAELGDSAVYLCASSLSGLETQYFGPGTRLLVL.

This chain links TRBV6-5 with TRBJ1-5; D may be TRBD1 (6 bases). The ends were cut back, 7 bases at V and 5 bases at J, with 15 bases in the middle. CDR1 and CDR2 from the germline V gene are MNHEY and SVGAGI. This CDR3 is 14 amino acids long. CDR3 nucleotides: TGTGCCAGCAAACTGGGCAGGGGCGATCAGCCCCAGCATTTT. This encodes CASKLGRGDQPQHF.

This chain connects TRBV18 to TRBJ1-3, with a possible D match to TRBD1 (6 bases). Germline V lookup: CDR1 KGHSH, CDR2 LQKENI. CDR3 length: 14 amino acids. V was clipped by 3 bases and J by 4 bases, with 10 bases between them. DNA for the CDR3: TGTGCCAGCTCACCTCAGGGGAAAGGAAACACCATATATTTT. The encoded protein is CASSPQGKGNTIYF.

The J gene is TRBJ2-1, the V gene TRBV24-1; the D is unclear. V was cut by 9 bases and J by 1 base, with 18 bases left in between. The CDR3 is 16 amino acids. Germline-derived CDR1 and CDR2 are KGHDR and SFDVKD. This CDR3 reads CATSPTEVLSYNEQFF. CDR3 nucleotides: TGTGCCACCTCCCCGACCGAGGTTCTTTCCTACAATGAGCAGTTCTTC.

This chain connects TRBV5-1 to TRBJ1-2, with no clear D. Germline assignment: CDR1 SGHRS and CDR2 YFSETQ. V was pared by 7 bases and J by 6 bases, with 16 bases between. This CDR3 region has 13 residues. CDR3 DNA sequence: TGCGCCAGCTCGTCCCGTACAGAGCATGGCTACACCTTC. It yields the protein CASSSRTEHGYTF.

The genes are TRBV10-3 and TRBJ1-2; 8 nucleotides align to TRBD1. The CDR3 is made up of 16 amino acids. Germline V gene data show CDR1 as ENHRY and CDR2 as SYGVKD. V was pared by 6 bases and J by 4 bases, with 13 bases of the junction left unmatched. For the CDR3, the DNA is TGTGCCATCAGCGATACCGACAGGGGATTCCTCTATGGCTACACCTTC. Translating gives CAISDTDRGFLYGYTF.

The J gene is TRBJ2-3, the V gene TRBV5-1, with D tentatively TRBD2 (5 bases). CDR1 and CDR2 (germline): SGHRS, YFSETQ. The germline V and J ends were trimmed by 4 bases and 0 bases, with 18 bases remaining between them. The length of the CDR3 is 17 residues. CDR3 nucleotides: TGCGCCAGCAGCCGGACTCGTCGGTATCCAAGCACAGATACGCAGTATTTT. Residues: CASSRTRRYPSTDTQYF. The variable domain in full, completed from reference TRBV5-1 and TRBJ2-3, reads KAGVTQTPRYLIKTRGQQVTLSCSPISGHRSVSWYQQTPGQGLQFLFEYFSETQRNKGNFPGRFSGRQFSNSRSEMNVSTLELGDSALYLCASSRTRRYPSTDTQYFGPGTRLTVL.

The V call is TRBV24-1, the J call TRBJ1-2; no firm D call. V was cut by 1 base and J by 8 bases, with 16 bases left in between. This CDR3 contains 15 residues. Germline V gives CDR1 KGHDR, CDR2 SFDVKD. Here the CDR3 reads CATSDFQSPVSGYTF. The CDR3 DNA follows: TGTGCCACCAGTGATTTCCAATCCCCCGTTAGCGGCTACACCTTC.

The CDR3 spells CASSQVGTEPEAFF. The CDR3 bases are TGTGCCAGCAGCCAAGTTGGAACAGAACCTGAAGCTTTCTTT. The genes are TRBV14 and TRBJ1-1; D ambiguous. CDR1 is SGHDN, CDR2 FVKESK, per germline. Trimming stripped 1 base from V and 6 bases from J, with 12 bases between. The CDR3 has 14 amino acids.

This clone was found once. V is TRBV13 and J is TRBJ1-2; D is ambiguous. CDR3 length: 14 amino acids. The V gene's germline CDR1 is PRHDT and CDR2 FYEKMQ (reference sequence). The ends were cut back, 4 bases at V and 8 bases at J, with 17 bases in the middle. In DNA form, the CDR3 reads TGTGCCAGCAGCTATTCCCCCAAGAGTCGGGGCTACACCTTC. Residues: CASSYSPKSRGYTF.

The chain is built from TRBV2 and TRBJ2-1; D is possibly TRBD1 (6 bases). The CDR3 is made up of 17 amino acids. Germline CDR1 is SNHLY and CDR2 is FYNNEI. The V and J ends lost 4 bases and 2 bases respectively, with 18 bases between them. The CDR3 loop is CASSGGHAGTPYNEQFF. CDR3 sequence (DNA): TGTGCCAGCAGTGGGGGGCATGCGGGTACCCCCTACAATGAGCAGTTCTTC.

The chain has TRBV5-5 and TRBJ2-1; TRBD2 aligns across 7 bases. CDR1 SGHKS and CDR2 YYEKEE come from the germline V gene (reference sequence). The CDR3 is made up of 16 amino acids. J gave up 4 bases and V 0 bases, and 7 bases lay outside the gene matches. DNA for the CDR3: TGTGCCAGCAGCTTGGGGGCAGCGGGACGTTACAATGAGCAGTTCTTC. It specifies CASSLGAAGRYNEQFF.